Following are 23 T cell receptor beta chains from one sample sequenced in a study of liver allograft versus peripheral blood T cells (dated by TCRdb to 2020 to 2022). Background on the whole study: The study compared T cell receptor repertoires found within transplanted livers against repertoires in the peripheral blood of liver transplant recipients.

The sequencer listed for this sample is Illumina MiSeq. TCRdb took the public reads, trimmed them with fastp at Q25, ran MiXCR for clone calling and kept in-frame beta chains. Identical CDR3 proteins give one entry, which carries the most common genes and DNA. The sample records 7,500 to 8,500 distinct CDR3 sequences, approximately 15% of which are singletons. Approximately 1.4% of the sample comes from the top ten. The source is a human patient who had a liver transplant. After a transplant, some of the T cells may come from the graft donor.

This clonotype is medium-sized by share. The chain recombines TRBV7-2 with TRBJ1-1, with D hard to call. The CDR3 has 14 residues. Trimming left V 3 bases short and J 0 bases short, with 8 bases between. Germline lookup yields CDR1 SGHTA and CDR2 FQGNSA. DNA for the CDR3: TGTGCCAGCAGCTTTCGTCAGGTGAACACTGAAGCTTTCTTT. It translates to CASSFRQVNTEAFF.

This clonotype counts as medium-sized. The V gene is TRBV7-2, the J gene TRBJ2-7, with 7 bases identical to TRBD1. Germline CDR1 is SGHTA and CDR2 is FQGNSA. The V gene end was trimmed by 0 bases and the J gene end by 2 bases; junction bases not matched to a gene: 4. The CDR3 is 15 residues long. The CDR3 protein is CASSLARQGPYEQYF. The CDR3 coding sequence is TGTGCCAGCAGCTTAGCGCGACAGGGCCCCTACGAGCAGTACTTC.

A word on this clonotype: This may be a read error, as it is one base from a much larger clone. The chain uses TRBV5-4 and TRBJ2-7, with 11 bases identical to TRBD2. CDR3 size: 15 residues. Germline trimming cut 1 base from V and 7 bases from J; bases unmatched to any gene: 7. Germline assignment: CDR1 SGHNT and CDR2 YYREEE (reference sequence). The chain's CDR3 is CASSLQTSGDNEQYF. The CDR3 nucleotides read TGTGCCAGCAGCTTGCAGACTAGCGGGGACAATGAGCAGTACTTC.

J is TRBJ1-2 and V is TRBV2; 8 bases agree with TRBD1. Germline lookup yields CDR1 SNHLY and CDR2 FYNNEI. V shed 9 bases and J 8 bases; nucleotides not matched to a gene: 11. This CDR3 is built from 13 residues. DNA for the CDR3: TGTGCCAGGCTAGGGACAGGCGGTCGCGGCTACACCTTC. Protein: CARLGTGGRGYTF.

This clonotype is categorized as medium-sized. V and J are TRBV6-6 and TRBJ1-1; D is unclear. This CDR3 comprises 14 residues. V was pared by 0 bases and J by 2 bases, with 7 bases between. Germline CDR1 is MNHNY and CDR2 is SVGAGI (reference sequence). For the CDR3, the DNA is TGTGCCAGCAGTTACTCGACGGAAAACACTGAAGCTTTCTTT. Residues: CASSYSTENTEAFF.

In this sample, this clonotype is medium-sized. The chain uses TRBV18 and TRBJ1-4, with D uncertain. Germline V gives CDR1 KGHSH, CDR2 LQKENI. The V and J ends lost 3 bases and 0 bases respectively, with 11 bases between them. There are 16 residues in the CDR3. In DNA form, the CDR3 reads TGTGCCAGCTCACCTTTCGATGGTACAACTAATGAAAAACTGTTTTTT. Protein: CASSPFDGTTNEKLFF. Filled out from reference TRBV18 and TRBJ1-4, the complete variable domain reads NAGVMQNPRHLVRRRGQEARLRCSPMKGHSHVYWYRQLPEEGLKFMVYLQKENIIDESGMPKERFSAEFPKEGPSILRIQQVVRGDSAAYFCASSPFDGTTNEKLFFGSGTQLSVL.

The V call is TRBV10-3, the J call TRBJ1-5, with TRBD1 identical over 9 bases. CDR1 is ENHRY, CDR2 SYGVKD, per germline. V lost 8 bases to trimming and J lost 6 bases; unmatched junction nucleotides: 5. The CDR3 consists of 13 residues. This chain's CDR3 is CAIGQGPGQPQHF. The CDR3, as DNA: TGTGCCATCGGACAGGGGCCCGGTCAGCCCCAGCATTTT.

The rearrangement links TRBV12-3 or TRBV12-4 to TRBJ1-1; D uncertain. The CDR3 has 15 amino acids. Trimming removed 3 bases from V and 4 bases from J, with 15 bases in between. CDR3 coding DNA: TGTGCCAGCAGTTTCTTTGGTTTACGGAGCACTGAAGCTTTCTTT. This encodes CASSFFGLRSTEAFF.

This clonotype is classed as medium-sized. The CDR3 DNA sequence: TGTGCCATCAGTTGGACAGGGGAGGACACTGAAGCTTTCTTT. Translating gives CAISWTGEDTEAFF. The rearrangement joins TRBV10-3 to TRBJ1-1; 9 bases align to TRBD1. CDR1 ENHRY and CDR2 SYGVKD come from the germline V gene. Trimming cost V 5 bases and J 3 bases; bases outside gene matches: 4. CDR3 length: 14 amino acids.

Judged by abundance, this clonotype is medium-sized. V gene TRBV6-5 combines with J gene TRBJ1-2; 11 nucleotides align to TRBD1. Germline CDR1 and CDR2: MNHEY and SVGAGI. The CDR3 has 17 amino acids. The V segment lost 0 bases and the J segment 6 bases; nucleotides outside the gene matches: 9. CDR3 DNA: TGTGCCAGCAGTTACTCGATCGGGACAGGGGGGGGAAATGGCTACACCTTC. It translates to CASSYSIGTGGGNGYTF.

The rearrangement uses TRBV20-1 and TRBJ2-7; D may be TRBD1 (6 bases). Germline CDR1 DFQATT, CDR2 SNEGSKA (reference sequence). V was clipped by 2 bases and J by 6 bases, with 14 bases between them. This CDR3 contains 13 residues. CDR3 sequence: CSARSVTGLEQYF. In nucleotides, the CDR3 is TGCAGTGCTAGATCTGTCACAGGGCTCGAGCAGTACTTC.

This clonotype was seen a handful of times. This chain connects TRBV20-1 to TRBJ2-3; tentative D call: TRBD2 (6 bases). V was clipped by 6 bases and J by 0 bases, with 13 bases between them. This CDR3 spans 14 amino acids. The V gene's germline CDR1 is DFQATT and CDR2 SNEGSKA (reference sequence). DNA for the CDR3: TGCAGTGCCTACGGGGGTTCTAGCACAGATACGCAGTATTTT. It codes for CSAYGGSSTDTQYF.

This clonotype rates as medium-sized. The DNA for the CDR3 is TGTGCCAGCAGTGTGCGGGGGAACTATGGCTACACCTTC. Amino acids: CASSVRGNYGYTF. The rearrangement joins TRBV6-1 to TRBJ1-2; possible D gene TRBD1, 5 bases. This CDR3 contains 13 residues. V was trimmed by 4 bases and J by 2 bases, leaving 8 bases between them. Germline CDR1 is MNHNS and CDR2 is SASEGT.

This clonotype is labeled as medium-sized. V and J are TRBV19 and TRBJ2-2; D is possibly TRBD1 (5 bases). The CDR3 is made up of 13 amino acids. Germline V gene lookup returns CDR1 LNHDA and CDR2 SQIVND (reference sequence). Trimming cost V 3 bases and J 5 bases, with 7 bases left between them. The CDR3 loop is CASSIQGTGELFF. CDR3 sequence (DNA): TGTGCCAGTAGTATCCAGGGAACCGGGGAGCTGTTTTTT. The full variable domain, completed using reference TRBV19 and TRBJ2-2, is DGGITQSPKYLFRKEGQNVTLSCEQNLNHDAMYWYRQDPGQGLRLIYYSQIVNDFQKGDIAEGYSVSREKKESFPLTVTSAQKNPTAFYLCASSIQGTGELFFGEGSRLTVL.

CDR3 residues: CASSWGLGFRVQGSYNEQFF. CDR3 coding DNA: TGTGCCAGTAGTTGGGGACTGGGTTTCAGGGTACAAGGCTCCTACAATGAGCAGTTCTTC. The genes are TRBV19 and TRBJ2-1; D perhaps matches TRBD2 (6 bases). CDR3 size: 20 residues. V was shortened by 5 bases and J by 0 bases, with 26 bases between the two germline ends. Germline V gene lookup returns CDR1 LNHDA and CDR2 SQIVND (reference sequence).

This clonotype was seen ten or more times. CDR3 loop: CASSPLTYEQYF. The CDR3 DNA sequence: TGTGCCAGCAGTCCCCTAACCTACGAGCAGTACTTC. The chain is built from TRBV28 and TRBJ2-7; D is unresolved. Deletions cut 5 bases from V and 2 bases from J, with 7 bases between. Germline V CDR1 and CDR2: MDHEN, SYDVKM. The CDR3 sequence is 12 residues long.

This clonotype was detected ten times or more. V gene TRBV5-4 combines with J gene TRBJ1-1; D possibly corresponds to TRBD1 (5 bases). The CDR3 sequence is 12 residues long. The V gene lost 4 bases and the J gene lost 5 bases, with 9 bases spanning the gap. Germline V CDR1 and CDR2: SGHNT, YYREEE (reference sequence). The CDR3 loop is CASSRGTTEAFF. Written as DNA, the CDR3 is TGTGCCAGCAGCCGGGGGACGACTGAAGCTTTCTTT. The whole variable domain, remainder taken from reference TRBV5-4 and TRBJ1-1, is ETGVTQSPTHLIKTRGQQVTLRCSSQSGHNTVSWYQQALGQGPQFIFQYYREEENGRGNFPPRFSGLQFPNYSSELNVNALELDDSALYLCASSRGTTEAFFGQGTRLTVV.

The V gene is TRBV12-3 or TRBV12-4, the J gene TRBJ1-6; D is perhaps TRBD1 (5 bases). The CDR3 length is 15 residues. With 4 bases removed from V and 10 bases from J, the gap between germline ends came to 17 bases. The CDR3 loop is CASSWGRGSGSPLHF. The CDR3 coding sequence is TGTGCCAGCAGTTGGGGAAGGGGTTCCGGGTCACCCCTCCACTTT.

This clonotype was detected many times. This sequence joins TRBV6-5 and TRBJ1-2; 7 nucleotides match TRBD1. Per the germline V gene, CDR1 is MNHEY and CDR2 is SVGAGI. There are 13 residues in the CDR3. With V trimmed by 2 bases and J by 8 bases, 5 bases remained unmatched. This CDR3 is CASSYARQGGYTF. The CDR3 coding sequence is TGTGCCAGCAGTTACGCTCGACAGGGAGGCTACACCTTC.

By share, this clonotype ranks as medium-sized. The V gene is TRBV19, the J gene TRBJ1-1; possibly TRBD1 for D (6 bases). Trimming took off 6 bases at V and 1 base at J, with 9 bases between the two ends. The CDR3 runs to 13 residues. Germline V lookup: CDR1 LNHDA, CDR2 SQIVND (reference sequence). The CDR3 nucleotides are TGTGCCAGTAGCCCCAGGGGGAACACTGAAGCTTTCTTT. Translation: CASSPRGNTEAFF.

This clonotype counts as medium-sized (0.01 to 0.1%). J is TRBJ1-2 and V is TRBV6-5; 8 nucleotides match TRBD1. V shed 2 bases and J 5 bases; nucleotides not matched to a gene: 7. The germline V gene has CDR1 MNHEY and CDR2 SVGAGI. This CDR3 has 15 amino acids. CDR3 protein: CASSYADREGYGYTF. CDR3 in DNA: TGTGCCAGCAGTTACGCGGACAGGGAGGGGTATGGCTACACCTTC.

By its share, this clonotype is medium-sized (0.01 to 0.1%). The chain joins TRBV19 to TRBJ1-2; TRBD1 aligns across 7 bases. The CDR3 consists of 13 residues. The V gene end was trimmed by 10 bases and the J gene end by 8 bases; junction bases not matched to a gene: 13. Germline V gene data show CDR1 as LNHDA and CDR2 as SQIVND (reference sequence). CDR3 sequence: CATRDSPMGGYTF. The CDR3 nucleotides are TGTGCCACTAGGGACAGCCCTATGGGCGGCTACACCTTC.

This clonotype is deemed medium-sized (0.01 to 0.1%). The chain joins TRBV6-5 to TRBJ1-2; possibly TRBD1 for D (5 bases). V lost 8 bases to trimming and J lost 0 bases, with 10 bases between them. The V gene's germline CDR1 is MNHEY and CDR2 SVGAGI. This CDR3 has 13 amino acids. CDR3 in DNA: TGTGCCAGCGGGGGGGTCACTAACTATGGCTACACCTTC. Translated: CASGGVTNYGYTF.